The present TCR beta chain was sequenced within a study of shared clonotypes between healthy human individuals. About the study: Researchers assigned three CD4 naive, three CD4 memory, two CD8 naive and one CD8 memory plate to each donor. Study results and caveats: Measured sharing among donors was expected to vary with sequencing depth. The study drew on few donors, limiting represented genetic and exposure-history diversity.

Assay: immunoSEQ multiplex PCR; the TCRdb copy retains only in-frame clones and omits some. The table lists roughly 2.5 million clones, approximately 90% of them singletons. As for this clone: Its target is unknown.

In the CD4+ fraction, cells were divided into CD45RA+ naive and CD45RA-negative memory subsets. This sequence originates from a man younger than 30 in good health. Sequences were obtained from naive CD4+ T cells sorted from blood. The subset: CD45RA+ positively selected.

The CDR3 loop reads CASSTGTGVQETQYF. CDR3 in DNA: TGTGCCAGCAGCACAGGAACTGGGGTCCAAGAGACCCAGTACTTC. The rearrangement links TRBV5-8 to TRBJ2-5; possible D gene TRBD1, 5 bases. CDR1 and CDR2 (germline): SGHTS, YDEGEE. The ends were cut back, 4 bases at V and 1 base at J, with 14 bases in the middle. The CDR3 is 15 amino acids.